The TCR beta chain described here comes from a study of Ad26.COV2.S vaccination and SARS-CoV-2 variants. V lost 8 bases and J lost 0, with 11 bases in between. The CDR3 spans 13 residues. The germline CDR1 and CDR2 sequences are SEHNR and FQNEAQ (reference sequence). The assay was immunoSEQ multiplex PCR, and TCRdb's table has in-frame clones only and misses some. The sample has 380,000 or so clones; around four fifths are singletons. The sample's treatment: roughly 19 received Ad26.COV2.S at low or high dose, single or two shots; several received placebo; per-sample allocation not given. Specimen acquisition occurred on day 63 following the initial vaccine or placebo injection.

The material was peripheral blood, obtained in a trial of Ad26.COV2.S vaccine versus placebo. The chain joins TRBV7-9 to TRBJ2-7, with D unresolved. The TCR was taken from a person aged 18-65 years who received the Ad26.COV2.S COVID-19 vaccine or a placebo. Here the CDR3 DNA reads TGTGCCAGCGCCCAAACCCCCTCCTACGAGCAGTACTTC. Translated, it gives CASAQTPSYEQYF.